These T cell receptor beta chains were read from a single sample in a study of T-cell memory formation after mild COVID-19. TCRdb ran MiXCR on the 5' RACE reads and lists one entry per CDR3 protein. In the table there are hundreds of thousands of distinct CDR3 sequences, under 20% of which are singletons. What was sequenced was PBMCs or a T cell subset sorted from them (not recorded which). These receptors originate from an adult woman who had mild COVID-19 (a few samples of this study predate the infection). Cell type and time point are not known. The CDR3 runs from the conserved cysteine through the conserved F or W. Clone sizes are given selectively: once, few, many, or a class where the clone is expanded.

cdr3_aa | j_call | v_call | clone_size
CASRRGWSQPQHF | TRBJ1-5 | TRBV19 | -
CSARGLATVATF | TRBJ1-2 | TRBV20-1 | -
CASSPPGPQYF | TRBJ2-5 | TRBV7-9 | -
CASSLAAYYGYTF | TRBJ1-2 | TRBV12-3/TRBV12-4 | many
CASSVSLREGYNEQFF | TRBJ2-1 | TRBV9 | -
CASSPTVATAYEQYF | TRBJ2-7 | TRBV4-2 | -
CASSSRAGPEELFF | TRBJ2-2 | TRBV12-3/TRBV12-4 | few
CAISEWVQQETQYF | TRBJ2-5 | TRBV10-3 | -
CASSLDRALSYEQYF | TRBJ2-7 | TRBV7-2 | -
CSASGTGAIAGQPQHF | TRBJ1-5 | TRBV20-1 | -
CSGYRGNEQFF | TRBJ2-1 | TRBV29-1 | few
CASSASWDTQYF | TRBJ2-3 | TRBV11-3 | few
CASSMSPGTGTGANVLTF | TRBJ2-6 | TRBV11-1 | -
CSAIQKGQETQYF | TRBJ2-5 | TRBV20-1 | few
CASSESGTYYEQYF | TRBJ2-7 | TRBV2 | -
CASSLSGLGTGELFF | TRBJ2-2 | TRBV12-3/TRBV12-4 | -
CARASTSGEETQYF | TRBJ2-5 | TRBV2 | -